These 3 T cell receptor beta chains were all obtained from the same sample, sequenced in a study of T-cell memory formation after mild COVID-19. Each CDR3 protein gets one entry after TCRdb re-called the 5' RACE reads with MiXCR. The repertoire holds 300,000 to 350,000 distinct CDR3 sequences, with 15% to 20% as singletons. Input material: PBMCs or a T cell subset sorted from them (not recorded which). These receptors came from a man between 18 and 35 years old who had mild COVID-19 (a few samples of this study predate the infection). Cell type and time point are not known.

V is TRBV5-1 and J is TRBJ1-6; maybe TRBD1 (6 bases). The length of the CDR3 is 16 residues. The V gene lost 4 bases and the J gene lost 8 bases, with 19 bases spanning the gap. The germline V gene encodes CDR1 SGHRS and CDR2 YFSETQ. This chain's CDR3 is CASSPTRAGVDSPLHF. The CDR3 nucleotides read TGCGCCAGCAGCCCAACACGGGCAGGGGTGGATTCACCCCTCCACTTT.

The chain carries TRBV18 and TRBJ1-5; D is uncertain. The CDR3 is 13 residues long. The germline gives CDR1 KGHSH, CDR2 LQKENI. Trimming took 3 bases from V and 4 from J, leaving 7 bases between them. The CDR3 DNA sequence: TGTGCCAGCTCACCCTCGGATAATCAGCCCCAGCATTTT. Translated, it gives CASSPSDNQPQHF.

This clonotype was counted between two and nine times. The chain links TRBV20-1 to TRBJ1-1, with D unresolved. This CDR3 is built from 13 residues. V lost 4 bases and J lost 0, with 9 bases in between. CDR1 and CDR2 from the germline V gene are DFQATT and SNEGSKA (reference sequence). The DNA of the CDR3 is TGCAGTGCTAAATGGGTATTGAACACTGAAGCTTTCTTT. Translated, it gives CSAKWVLNTEAFF.